The 16 T cell receptor beta chains given below trace back to one sample, sequenced in a study of T cell repertoires in cytomegalovirus infection. In TCRdb, the reads were re-called with MiXCR into one record per CDR3 protein. The sample lists roughly 720,000 distinct CDR3 sequences; 35% were seen once. The sequencing input was PBMCs. The receptors were gathered from a human donor in good health (CMV status not recorded). Some clones in this sample may be carry-over from other donors' samples.

This clonotype has at least ten counts. The CDR3 bases are TGTGCCAGCAGCTTACAGGGGGCTATTGCACCCCTCCACTTT. Translating it yields CASSLQGAIAPLHF. This chain uses TRBV7-2 with TRBJ1-6, with 8 nucleotides matching TRBD1. Losses at the gene ends were 2 bases for V and 11 bases for J; bases not matched to a gene: 5. The V gene's germline CDR1 is SGHTA and CDR2 FQGNSA. The CDR3 covers 14 residues.

Turning to this clonotype: Compared with germline, one end of the junction differs, possibly owing to a read error. The rearrangement uses TRBV7-6 and TRBJ2-2; D call uncertain. Germline loops: CDR1 SGHVS, CDR2 FNYEAQ. The CDR3 sequence is 13 residues long. This CDR3 is CASSHTEAGELFF. The CDR3 nucleotides read TGTGCTAGCAGCCATACAGAGGCCGGGGAGCTGTTTTTT.

Details on this clonotype: Sequence at one end of the junction differs from germline and may be a read error. The chain recombines TRBV5-1 with TRBJ2-2; D remains unclear. CDR3 length: 12 amino acids. From germline, CDR1 is SGHRS and CDR2 YFSETQ. The CDR3 DNA reads as TGCACCAGCAGCGCGGATCCCGGGGAGCTGTTTTTT. Translating it yields CTSSADPGELFF.

This clonotype was detected only a few times. The chain uses TRBV7-2 and TRBJ2-3; TRBD2 agrees at 10 bases. Germline lookup yields CDR1 SGHTA and CDR2 FQGNSA. The CDR3 contains 15 residues. V lost 4 bases, J lost 5 bases, and 6 bases stayed unmatched. The CDR3 DNA reads as TGTGCCAGCAGCTCCCCTCGACTAGCGGGAGATACGCAGTATTTT. It is translated as CASSSPRLAGDTQYF. Full variable domain (missing parts from reference TRBV7-2 and TRBJ2-3): GAGVSQSPSNKVTEKGKDVELRCDPISGHTALYWYRQSLGQGLEFLIYFQGNSAPDKSGLPSDRFSAERTGGSVSTLTIQRTQQEDSAVYLCASSSPRLAGDTQYFGPGTRLTVL.

This chain uses TRBV7-2 with TRBJ2-7; 8 bases fit TRBD2. There are 14 residues in the CDR3. Germline V gene data show CDR1 as SGHTA and CDR2 as FQGNSA. V gave up 2 bases and J gave up 6 bases; unmatched junction bases: 6. CDR3 coding DNA: TGTGCCAGCAGCTTAACAAGCGGGAGTGGCGAGCAGTACTTC. Its protein is CASSLTSGSGEQYF.

V usage is TRBV7-6 and J usage is TRBJ2-2; 7 bases match TRBD2. The CDR3 has 14 amino acids. Germline CDR1 SGHVS, CDR2 FNYEAQ. The CDR3 loop reads CAVGRGTNTGELFF. CDR3 nucleotide sequence: TGTGCAGTTGGGCGGGGGACGAACACCGGGGAGCTGTTTTTT.

The chain has TRBV5-1 and TRBJ2-2; the D gene is possibly TRBD2 (5 bases). The CDR3 covers 14 residues. Looked up from germline, CDR1 is SGHRS and CDR2 is YFSETQ. V was shortened by 4 bases and J by 6 bases, with 13 bases between the two germline ends. This chain's CDR3 is CASSPLLGAGELFF. CDR3 sequence (DNA): TGCGCCAGCAGCCCGCTCCTGGGAGCCGGGGAGCTGTTTTTT.

This chain uses TRBV29-1 with TRBJ1-2; 10 bases are shared with TRBD1. The CDR3 covers 14 residues. The V gene end was trimmed by 0 bases and the J gene end by 13 bases; junction bases not matched to a gene: 11. Germline V gene data show CDR1 as SQVTM and CDR2 as ANQGSEA. The CDR3 coding sequence is TGCAGCGTTGAAGAAATGGGACAGGGGCCCTTCGGCACCTTC. The encoded protein is CSVEEMGQGPFGTF.

This clonotype was seen only a few times. The chain couples TRBV10-2 to TRBJ1-5; weak D call: TRBD1 (5 bases). V shed 3 bases and J shed 3 bases, with 9 bases lying between them. The CDR3 covers 14 residues. Per germline, CDR1 WSHSY and CDR2 SAAADI. The CDR3 loop is CASSDMGVNQPQHF. As DNA, the CDR3 is TGCGCCAGCAGTGACATGGGGGTCAATCAGCCCCAGCATTTT.

This chain links TRBV9 with TRBJ2-2; possible D gene TRBD2, 5 bases. Germline-derived CDR1 and CDR2 are SGDLS and YYNGEE. Between the trimmed V and J ends, which lost 3 bases and 0 bases, there was a span of 15 bases. The CDR3 covers 17 residues. The CDR3 sequence: CASSESRGRANTGELFF. CDR3 DNA sequence: TGTGCCAGCAGCGAATCCCGGGGTCGAGCGAACACCGGGGAGCTGTTTTTT.

This clonotype was picked up a small number of times. This rearrangement joins TRBV6-1 to TRBJ2-1, with 10 bases aligning to TRBD2. Germline-derived CDR1 and CDR2 are MNHNS and SASEGT. The CDR3 totals 14 residues. After removal of 6 bases from V and 4 bases from J, the junction contained 3 bases not matched to a gene. CDR3 region: CASRGSGGYNEQFF. Here the CDR3 DNA reads TGTGCCAGCAGGGGTAGCGGGGGGTACAATGAGCAGTTCTTC.

In this sample, this clonotype turned up many times. The chain recombines TRBV12-3 or TRBV12-4 with TRBJ2-2; D uncertain. Deletions cut 1 base from V and 3 bases from J, with 12 bases between. This CDR3 is 16 amino acids long. The CDR3 DNA is TGTGCCAGCAGTTTAGGGCCAGGCGACGACACCGGGGAGCTGTTTTTT. Translated: CASSLGPGDDTGELFF.

This clonotype has a single count. The missing conserved phenylalanine or tryptophan at the end of this CDR3 makes a read error likely. The limits of the CDR3 on the DNA are not certain, so only TCRdb's listed CDR3 is given. The chain links TRBV7-2 to TRBJ1-5. With termini counted, the CDR3 has 14 amino acids. The germline CDR1 and CDR2 sequences are SGHTA and FQGNSA. This CDR3 is CASSLERYNQPKHL.

This clonotype was detected many times. The J gene is TRBJ2-5, the V gene TRBV7-2; D is possibly TRBD2 (6 bases). The germline V gene encodes CDR1 SGHTA and CDR2 FQGNSA. The CDR3 is made up of 14 amino acids. The V gene lost 1 base and the J gene lost 5 bases, with 11 bases spanning the gap. The DNA of the CDR3 is TGTGCCAGCAGCTTAGATGCCGGGGGTGAGACCCAGTACTTC. Protein: CASSLDAGGETQYF.

CDR3 in amino acids: CASSPLGGGDDFEQYF. The CDR3 region has the DNA TGTGCCAGCAGCCCCTTGGGCGGAGGCGATGATTTCGAGCAGTACTTC. The rearrangement uses TRBV7-8 and TRBJ2-7; D might be TRBD2 (5 bases). The germline V gene encodes CDR1 SGHVS and CDR2 FQNEAQ. V was cut by 5 bases and J by 6 bases, with 23 bases left in between. The CDR3 is 16 amino acids.

This clonotype has more than one count but fewer than ten. V usage is TRBV6-5 and J usage is TRBJ2-1; 8 bases map to TRBD2. The CDR3 runs 13 residues. V was clipped by 6 bases and J by 10 bases; unmatched bases: 8. CDR1 and CDR2 from the germline V gene are MNHEY and SVGAGI. The DNA for the CDR3 is TGTGCCAGCAGGCCCGGGGGGGGGATGGAGCAGTTCTTC. Protein sequence: CASRPGGGMEQFF.